These 3 T cell receptor beta chains share one sample of origin, sequenced in a study of T cells in Graves' hyperthyroidism and ophthalmopathy. Amplified TCR beta CDR3 regions derived from RNA transcripts. With the HTBI primer set, the TCR CDR3 went through a first round of RT-PCR. TCRdb reprocessed the multiplex PCR reads via MiXCR and lists one record per CDR3 protein. The sample contains approximately 520,000 distinct CDR3 sequences, around 21% of which appear only once. Specimen: blood. These receptor sequences come from a man younger than 30 with Graves' hyperthyroidism.

This clonotype was detected many times. The chain links TRBV12-3 or TRBV12-4 to TRBJ2-5, with 14 bases matching TRBD2. Trimming at V came to 7 bases and at J to 1 base, leaving 11 bases not matched to a gene. The CDR3 sequence is 18 residues long. The CDR3 DNA is TGTGCCAGCACCTCGCCGGGGACTAGCGGGGGTCCCCAAGAGACCCAGTACTTC. Translation gives CASTSPGTSGGPQETQYF.

The chain combines TRBV7-2 with TRBJ1-1; D call uncertain. V lost 5 bases to trimming and J lost 4 bases, with 14 bases between them. This CDR3 spans 14 amino acids. Germline assignment: CDR1 SGHTA and CDR2 FQGNSA. CDR3 coding DNA: TGTGCCAGCAGCCCCCGTGCGGGTGGCACTGAAGCTTTCTTT. This encodes CASSPRAGGTEAFF.

This clonotype occurred many times. This chain links TRBV6-5 with TRBJ1-5; D unresolved. CDR1 and CDR2 from the germline V gene are MNHEY and SVGAGI. Trimming cost V 0 bases and J 8 bases, with 8 bases left between them. This CDR3 spans 13 amino acids. CDR3 nucleotides: TGTGCCAGCAGTTACTCGAAATGGGAGCCCCAGCATTTT. Protein sequence: CASSYSKWEPQHF.